These T cell receptor beta chains were read from a single sample in a study of T cell changes during pregnancy in multiple sclerosis. The data were produced by immunoSEQ multiplex PCR, yet TCRdb's version contains in-frame clones alone and is incomplete. This table has over 35,000 clones, 80% to 95% appearing once. Specimen: CD8+ T cells from peripheral blood mononuclear cells, collected in the first trimester of pregnancy. These receptors were collected from a female donor with multiple sclerosis, enrolled in a pregnancy study. Both conserved end residues are part of each CDR3. The size of a clone is reported for some rows only, either as once, few or many, or as a class for expanded clones.

TRBV7-6,once,CASSYGTSGNYEQYF
TRBV7-2,.,CASSSPRGGQGLEQYF
TRBV19,.,CASSILPGSYEQYF
TRBV9,.,CASSGQGGRASPLHF
TRBV5-5,.,CASSLDGGAGSYNEQFF
TRBV30,.,CAWSWGVRELFF
TRBV27,.,CASSLIGQPISANYGYTF
TRBV19,once,CASSRGTSSLAYEQYF
TRBV6-5,.,CASSGQVGQPQHF
TRBV9,once,CASSPQRAGRNIQYF
TRBV5-1,.,CASSLGGRTTYEQYF
TRBV5-5,.,CASSLGSGGQGRGNTGELFF
TRBV27,.,CASSPNRVSEAFF
TRBV4-3,.,CASSKRPAGSADTQYF
TRBV11-2,.,CASSPPQGPPATF
TRBV7-9,.,CASSLIPGEIEAFF
TRBV7-9,.,CASSPPITANTGELFF
TRBV4-2,.,CASRGGNEQFF
TRBV7-9,.,CASSPLLIFSGNTEAFF
TRBV5-6,.,CASSPYFPDREQDEKLFF